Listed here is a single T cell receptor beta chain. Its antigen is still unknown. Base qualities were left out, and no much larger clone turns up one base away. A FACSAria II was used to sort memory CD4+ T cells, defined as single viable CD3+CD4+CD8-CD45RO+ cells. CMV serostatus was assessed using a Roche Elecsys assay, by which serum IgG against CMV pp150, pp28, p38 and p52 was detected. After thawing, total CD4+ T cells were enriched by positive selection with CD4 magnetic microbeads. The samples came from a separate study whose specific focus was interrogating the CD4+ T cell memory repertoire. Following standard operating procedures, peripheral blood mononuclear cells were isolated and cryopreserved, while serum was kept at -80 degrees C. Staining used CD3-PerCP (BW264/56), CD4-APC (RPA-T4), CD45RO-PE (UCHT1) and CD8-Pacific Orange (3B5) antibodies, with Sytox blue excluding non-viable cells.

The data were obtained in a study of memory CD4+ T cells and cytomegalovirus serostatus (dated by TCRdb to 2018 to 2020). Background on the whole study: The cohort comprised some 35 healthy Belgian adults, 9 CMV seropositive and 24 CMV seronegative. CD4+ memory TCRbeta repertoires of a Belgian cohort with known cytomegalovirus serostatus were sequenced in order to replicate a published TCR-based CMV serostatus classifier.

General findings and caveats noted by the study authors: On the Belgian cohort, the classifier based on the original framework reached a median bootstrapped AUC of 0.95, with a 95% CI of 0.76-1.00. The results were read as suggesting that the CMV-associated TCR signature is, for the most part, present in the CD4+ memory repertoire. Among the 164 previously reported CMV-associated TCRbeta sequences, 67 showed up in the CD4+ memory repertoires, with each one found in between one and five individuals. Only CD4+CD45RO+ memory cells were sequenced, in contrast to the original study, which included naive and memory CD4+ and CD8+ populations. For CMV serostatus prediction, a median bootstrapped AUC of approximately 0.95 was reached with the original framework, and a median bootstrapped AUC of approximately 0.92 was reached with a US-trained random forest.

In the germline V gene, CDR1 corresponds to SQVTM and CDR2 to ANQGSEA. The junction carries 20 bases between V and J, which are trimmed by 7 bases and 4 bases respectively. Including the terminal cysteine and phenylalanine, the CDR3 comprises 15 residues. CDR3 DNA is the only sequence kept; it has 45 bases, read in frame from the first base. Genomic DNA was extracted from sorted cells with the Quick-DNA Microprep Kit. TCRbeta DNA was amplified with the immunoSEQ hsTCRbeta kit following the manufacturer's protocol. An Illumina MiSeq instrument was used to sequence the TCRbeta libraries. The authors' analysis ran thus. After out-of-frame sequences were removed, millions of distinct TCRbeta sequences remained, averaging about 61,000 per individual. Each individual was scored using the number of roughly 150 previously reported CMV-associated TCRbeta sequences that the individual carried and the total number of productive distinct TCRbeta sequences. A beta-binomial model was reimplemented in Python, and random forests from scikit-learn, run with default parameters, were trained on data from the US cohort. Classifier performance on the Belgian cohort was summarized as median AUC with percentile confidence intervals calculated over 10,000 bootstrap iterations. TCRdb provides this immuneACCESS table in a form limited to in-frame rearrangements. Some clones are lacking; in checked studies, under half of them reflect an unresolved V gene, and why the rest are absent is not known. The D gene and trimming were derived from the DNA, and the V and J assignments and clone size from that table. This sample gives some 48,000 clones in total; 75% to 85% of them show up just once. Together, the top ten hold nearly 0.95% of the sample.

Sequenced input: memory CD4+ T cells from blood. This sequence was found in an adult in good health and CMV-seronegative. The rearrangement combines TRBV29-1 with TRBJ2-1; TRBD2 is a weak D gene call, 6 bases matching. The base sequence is TGCAGCGCCTCGGATAGCGGCGCGCGTTACAATGAGCAGTTCTTC. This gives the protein CSASDSGARYNEQFF.